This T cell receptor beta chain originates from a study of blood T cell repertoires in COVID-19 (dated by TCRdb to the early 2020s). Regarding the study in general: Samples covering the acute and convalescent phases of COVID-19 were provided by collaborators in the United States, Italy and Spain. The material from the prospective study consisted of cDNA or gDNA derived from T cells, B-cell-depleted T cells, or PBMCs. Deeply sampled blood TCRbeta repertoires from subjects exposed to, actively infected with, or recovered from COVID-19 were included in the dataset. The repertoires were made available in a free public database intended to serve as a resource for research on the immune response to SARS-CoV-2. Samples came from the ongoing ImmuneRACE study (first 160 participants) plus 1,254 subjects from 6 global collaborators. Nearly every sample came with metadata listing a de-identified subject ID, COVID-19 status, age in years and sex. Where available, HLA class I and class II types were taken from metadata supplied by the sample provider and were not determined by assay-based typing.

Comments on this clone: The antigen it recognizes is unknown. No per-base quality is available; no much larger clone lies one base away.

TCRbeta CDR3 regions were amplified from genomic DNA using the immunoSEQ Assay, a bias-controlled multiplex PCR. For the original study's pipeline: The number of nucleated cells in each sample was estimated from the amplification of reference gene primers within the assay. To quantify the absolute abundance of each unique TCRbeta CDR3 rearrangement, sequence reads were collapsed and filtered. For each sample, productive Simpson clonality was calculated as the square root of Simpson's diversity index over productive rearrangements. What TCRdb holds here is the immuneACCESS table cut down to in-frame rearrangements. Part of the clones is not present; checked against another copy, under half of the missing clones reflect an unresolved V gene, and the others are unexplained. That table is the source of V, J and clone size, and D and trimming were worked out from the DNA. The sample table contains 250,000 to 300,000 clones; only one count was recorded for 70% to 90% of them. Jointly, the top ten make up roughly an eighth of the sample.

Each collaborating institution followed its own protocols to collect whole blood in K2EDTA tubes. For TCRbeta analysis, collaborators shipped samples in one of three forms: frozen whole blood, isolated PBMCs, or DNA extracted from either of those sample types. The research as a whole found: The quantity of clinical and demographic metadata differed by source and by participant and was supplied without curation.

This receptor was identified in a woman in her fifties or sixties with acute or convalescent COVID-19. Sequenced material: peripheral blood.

The CDR3: CASSLARSTATTYNSPLHF. The sequence in DNA is TGTGCCAGCAGCTTAGCGCGGTCGACAGCCACCACCTATAATTCACCCCTCCACTTT. The V gene is TRBV7-2 and the J gene is TRBJ1-6; TRBD1 could be the D gene, as 5 bases match. The germline V gene specifies SGHTA as CDR1 and FQGNSA as CDR2. Trimming at the junction amounts to 0 bases on V and 2 bases on J, and the germline ends lie 17 bases apart. The CDR3 spans 19 residues, from the cysteine through the phenylalanine. Only CDR3 DNA remains: 57 bases, in frame from the first base.